This T cell receptor (beta chain) was retrieved from a study of T cells in localized non-small cell lung cancer. A remark on this clone: What it recognizes is unknown.

Clones were sequenced by immunoSEQ multiplex PCR, and TCRdb holds only the in-frame ones, with some missing. The sample shows more than 1,000 clones, roughly 22% of them seen only once. The study's findings and limits: The appearance of a median roughly 53 of the top 100 tumor clones was seen in adjacent lung.

V dropped 10 bases and J dropped 4; count of bases not matched to a gene: 14. Looked up from germline, CDR1 is LNHDA and CDR2 is SQIVND (reference sequence). The length of the CDR3 is 15 residues. Sequences were derived from normal lung tissue next to the tumor, sampled before any cancer treatment. The clonotype was recovered from a female donor at least 60 years old with stage I lung adenocarcinoma. The rearrangement uses TRBV19 and TRBJ2-3, with 7 bases identical to TRBD1. CDR3 amino acids: CATRNRQGRADTQYF. The CDR3 nucleotides are TGTGCCACTCGAAATAGACAGGGAAGAGCAGATACGCAGTATTTT.